These 27 T cell receptor beta chains were all obtained from the same sample, sequenced in a study of vaccination effects on CD4 cells after COVID-19. The antigens these receptors bind are not known. Only in-frame clones appear in the TCRdb table, and some are missing; sequencing was by immunoSEQ multiplex PCR. The repertoire holds about 57,000 clones, with approximately 80% as singletons. CD4+ T cells were isolated after 10 days of culture. Either the mRNA-1273 or the BNT162b2 vaccine was given to participants as two doses. The sample in question was CD4+ T cells from PBMCs cultured without peptide, obtained after COVID-19 vaccination. These receptors were obtained from a human donor who received a COVID-19 vaccine.

The chain links TRBV19 to TRBJ2-6; 10 nucleotides agree with TRBD1. Per the germline V gene, CDR1 is LNHDA and CDR2 is SQIVND (reference sequence). V gave up 5 bases and J gave up 0 bases; unmatched junction bases: 4. The CDR3 runs 17 residues. In DNA form, the CDR3 reads TGTGCCAGTAGTGTGGGACAGGGGAGCTCTGGGGCCAACGTCCTGACTTTC. Translating gives CASSVGQGSSGANVLTF.

The chain joins TRBV4-1 to TRBJ1-4; 7 bases fit TRBD1. The CDR3 is made up of 18 amino acids. Germline values: CDR1 MGHRA, CDR2 YSYEKL. Trimming at V came to 4 bases and at J to 7 bases, leaving 18 bases not matched to a gene. CDR3 sequence reads: CASSPTPLRGGRVEKLFF. DNA for the CDR3: TGCGCCAGCAGCCCGACTCCCCTCAGGGGGGGTAGGGTTGAAAAACTGTTTTTT.

The rearrangement links TRBV10-3 to TRBJ1-1; D gene uncertain. The CDR3 consists of 13 residues. Germline V gives CDR1 ENHRY, CDR2 SYGVKD. Trimming cost V 4 bases and J 0 bases, with 6 bases left between them. DNA of the CDR3: TGTGCCATCAGTGTGGAATTGAACACTGAAGCTTTCTTT. This encodes CAISVELNTEAFF.

This chain links TRBV9 with TRBJ2-2; D is tentatively TRBD1 or TRBD2 (5 bases each). The germline V gene encodes CDR1 SGDLS and CDR2 YYNGEE. The V end was cut by 3 bases, the J end by 0 bases, with 9 bases between. The CDR3 length is 15 residues. Written as DNA, the CDR3 is TGTGCCAGCAGCGCCGGGACGCCGAACACCGGGGAGCTGTTTTTT. This codes for CASSAGTPNTGELFF.

In its sample, this clone was seen a few times. The chain is built from TRBV5-4 and TRBJ2-1; no clear D gene. Germline V CDR1 and CDR2: SGHNT, YYREEE (reference sequence). Trimming cost V 2 bases and J 8 bases, with 14 bases left between them. The length of the CDR3 is 14 residues. CDR3 in amino acids: CASSLLLGADEQFF. The CDR3 coding sequence is TGTGCCAGCAGCTTACTGTTAGGTGCCGATGAGCAGTTCTTC. Filled out from reference TRBV5-4 and TRBJ2-1, the complete variable domain reads ETGVTQSPTHLIKTRGQQVTLRCSSQSGHNTVSWYQQALGQGPQFIFQYYREEENGRGNFPPRFSGLQFPNYSSELNVNALELDDSALYLCASSLLLGADEQFFGPGTRLTVL.

The chain uses TRBV19 and TRBJ1-3; D unclear. Germline loops: CDR1 LNHDA, CDR2 SQIVND (reference sequence). This CDR3 has 11 amino acids. V was trimmed by 5 bases and J by 4 bases, leaving 3 bases between them. The CDR3 is CASSPGNTIYF. In nucleotides, the CDR3 is TGTGCCAGTAGTCCCGGAAACACCATATATTTT.

A single count supports this clone. V gene TRBV6-6 combines with J gene TRBJ1-1; perhaps TRBD1 as D (6 bases). Germline V CDR1 and CDR2: MNHNY, SVGAGI (reference sequence). V gave up 7 bases and J gave up 8 bases, with 11 bases separating them. This CDR3 spans 11 amino acids. In DNA, the CDR3 is TGTGCCAGCAAGTCCGGGACAGAAGCTTTCTTT. Its protein is CASKSGTEAFF.

The J gene is TRBJ1-3, the V gene TRBV30; D possibly corresponds to TRBD1 (5 bases). The CDR3 covers 15 residues. The V end lost 2 bases, the J end lost 0 bases, and 11 bases lay between the germline ends. The germline CDR1 and CDR2 sequences are GTSNPN and SVGIG (reference sequence). The DNA for the CDR3 is TGTGCCTGGAGTCCGGCCAGGGTCTCTGGAAACACCATATATTTT. Translating gives CAWSPARVSGNTIYF. The whole variable domain, remainder taken from reference TRBV30 and TRBJ1-3, is SQTIHQWPATLVQPVGSPLSLECTVEGTSNPNLYWYRQAAGRGLQLLFYSVGIGQISSEVPQNLSASRPQDRQFILSSKKLLLSDSGFYLCAWSPARVSGNTIYFGEGSWLTVV.

The chain couples TRBV30 to TRBJ1-2, with 7 bases matching TRBD1. This CDR3 is built from 12 residues. The V gene end was trimmed by 5 bases and the J gene end by 6 bases; junction bases not matched to a gene: 6. CDR1 is GTSNPN, CDR2 SVGIG, per germline (reference sequence). In DNA, the CDR3 is TGTGCCTGGGCACCCGGGACAGATGGCTACACCTTC. As protein: CAWAPGTDGYTF.

This chain links TRBV27 with TRBJ2-2; TRBD2 aligns across 9 bases. The junction had 4 bases not matched to a gene; V was cut back by 5 bases and J by 6 bases. The CDR3 extends over 14 amino acids. Germline loops: CDR1 MNHEY, CDR2 SMNVEV (reference sequence). In DNA, the CDR3 is TGTGCCAGCAGTGCACTAGCGGGCTCCGGGGAGCTGTTTTTT. Translated: CASSALAGSGELFF.

This sequence joins TRBV14 and TRBJ2-3, with D unresolved. Germline CDR1 and CDR2: SGHDN and FVKESK. The CDR3 is made up of 14 amino acids. With 3 bases removed from V and 2 bases from J, the gap between germline ends came to 9 bases. CDR3 amino acids: CASSQLQITDTQYF. For the CDR3, the DNA is TGTGCCAGCAGCCAGCTACAGATCACAGATACGCAGTATTTT.

The chain links TRBV4-1 to TRBJ2-7, with no clear D. This CDR3 contains 18 residues. V lost 1 base to trimming and J lost 0 bases, with 19 bases between them. Germline V CDR1 and CDR2: MGHRA, YSYEKL. The CDR3 loop is CASSQAPGFAESSYEQYF. CDR3 bases: TGCGCCAGCAGCCAAGCTCCCGGGTTTGCGGAGAGCTCCTACGAGCAGTACTTC.

This chain connects TRBV30 to TRBJ1-4, with D perhaps matching TRBD1 (6 bases). Trimming removed 0 bases at V and 7 bases at J, with 12 bases between. Per the germline V gene, CDR1 is GTSNPN and CDR2 is SVGIG (reference sequence). CDR3 size: 14 residues. CDR3 DNA: TGTGCCTGGAGTGTAGGACAAGGGGGTGAAAAACTGTTTTTT. Translation gives CAWSVGQGGEKLFF.

This clone showed up just a few times. V usage is TRBV7-9 and J usage is TRBJ1-1, with 7 bases aligning to TRBD1. The CDR3 is 17 amino acids. Trimming at V came to 1 base and at J to 5 bases, leaving 13 bases not matched to a gene. Germline V CDR1 and CDR2: SEHNR, FQNEAQ (reference sequence). CDR3 nucleotide sequence: TGTGCCAGCAGCTTAGGGGGAATATTTGACAGGGATACTGAAGCTTTCTTT. This codes for CASSLGGIFDRDTEAFF.

The chain links TRBV4-1 to TRBJ2-7; 8 bases match TRBD2. Unmatched junction bases numbered 7, after V lost 3 bases and J lost 6 bases. This CDR3 region has 14 residues. Germline V gives CDR1 MGHRA, CDR2 YSYEKL. This chain's CDR3 is CASSQVGLASEQYF. The CDR3, as DNA: TGCGCCAGCAGCCAGGTCGGACTAGCATCCGAGCAGTACTTC.

CDR3 region: CASSGKMEEKLFF. Here the CDR3 DNA reads TGCGCCAGCAGCGGAAAAATGGAGGAAAAACTGTTTTTT. The chain employs TRBV5-1 and TRBJ1-4; D is unclear. Between the trimmed V and J ends, which lost 4 bases and 8 bases, there was a span of 12 bases. CDR3 length: 13 residues. Per the germline V gene, CDR1 is SGHRS and CDR2 is YFSETQ. The whole variable domain, remainder taken from reference TRBV5-1 and TRBJ1-4, is KAGVTQTPRYLIKTRGQQVTLSCSPISGHRSVSWYQQTPGQGLQFLFEYFSETQRNKGNFPGRFSGRQFSNSRSEMNVSTLELGDSALYLCASSGKMEEKLFFGSGTQLSVL.

The chain carries TRBV19 and TRBJ1-3; D is unresolved. The CDR3 runs 17 residues. The germline gives CDR1 LNHDA, CDR2 SQIVND (reference sequence). V was trimmed by 5 bases and J by 0 bases, leaving 17 bases between them. CDR3: CASSLSIRGSSGNTIYF. CDR3 sequence (DNA): TGTGCCAGTAGTCTTTCAATCCGAGGTTCCTCTGGAAACACCATATATTTT.

V and J are TRBV15 and TRBJ2-3; D not resolved. V shed 1 base and J shed 7 bases, with 9 bases lying between them. The CDR3 loop spans 13 amino acids. Looked up from germline, CDR1 is LNHNV and CDR2 is YYDKDF (reference sequence). This CDR3 reads CATSRGVENTQYF. The CDR3, as DNA: TGTGCCACCAGCAGAGGGGTCGAAAATACGCAGTATTTT.

The DNA for the CDR3 is TGTGCCAGCAGCGTAGTACAGGGGGGCCAGGAAAAACTGTTTTTT. It yields the protein CASSVVQGGQEKLFF. The chain has TRBV9 and TRBJ1-4; 8 positions match TRBD1. CDR3 length: 15 amino acids. The J segment lost 8 bases and the V segment lost 0 bases, leaving 6 bases of the junction unmatched. Germline values: CDR1 SGDLS, CDR2 YYNGEE.

The chain employs TRBV7-2 and TRBJ2-1, with unresolved D. This CDR3 region has 13 residues. Trimming took 2 bases from V and 0 from J, leaving 2 bases between them. Germline loops: CDR1 SGHTA, CDR2 FQGNSA. CDR3 sequence (DNA): TGTGCCAGCAGCTTAAACTCCTACAATGAGCAGTTCTTC. It specifies CASSLNSYNEQFF.

This sequence joins TRBV5-4 and TRBJ1-2; D might be TRBD1 (6 bases). Trimming pared 1 base from V and 4 bases from J, leaving 14 bases between. This CDR3 is built from 15 residues. The germline CDR1 and CDR2 sequences are SGHNT and YYREEE (reference sequence). This chain's CDR3 is CASSLPTGKLYGYTF. The CDR3 DNA sequence: TGTGCCAGCAGCTTGCCTACAGGGAAACTCTATGGCTACACCTTC.

This chain links TRBV28 with TRBJ1-1; D gene ambiguous. Germline lookup yields CDR1 MDHEN and CDR2 SYDVKM. The CDR3 totals 13 residues. Trimming removed 5 bases from V and 7 bases from J, with 14 bases in between. For the CDR3, the DNA is TGTGCCAGCAGTCGTGGCCGGATGGTTGAAGCTTTCTTT. This encodes CASSRGRMVEAFF.

The gene calls are TRBV30 and TRBJ2-7; D may be TRBD2 (6 bases). From germline, CDR1 is GTSNPN and CDR2 SVGIG (reference sequence). The ends were cut back, 8 bases at V and 0 bases at J, with 14 bases in the middle. The CDR3 covers 13 residues. The CDR3 loop reads CAGGVKSSYEQYF. CDR3 DNA: TGTGCCGGAGGGGTCAAGAGCTCCTACGAGCAGTACTTC. Using reference TRBV30 and TRBJ2-7 for the parts outside the CDR3, the full variable domain is SQTIHQWPATLVQPVGSPLSLECTVEGTSNPNLYWYRQAAGRGLQLLFYSVGIGQISSEVPQNLSASRPQDRQFILSSKKLLLSDSGFYLCAGGVKSSYEQYFGPGTRLTVT.

The chain uses TRBV5-1 and TRBJ1-1; possible D gene TRBD1, 5 bases. Germline V gene sequence: CDR1 SGHRS, CDR2 YFSETQ. Trimming left V 4 bases short and J 1 base short, with 20 bases between. The CDR3 spans 17 residues. Written as DNA, the CDR3 is TGCGCCAGCAGCGCGGGGCCAGGACGGACAAGGAACACTGAAGCTTTCTTT. It translates to CASSAGPGRTRNTEAFF.

This clone has a single count. This chain's CDR3 is CASSIDLWRAGGEQFF. CDR3 coding DNA: TGTGCCAGTAGTATAGATCTATGGCGGGCGGGGGGTGAGCAGTTCTTC. This chain connects TRBV19 to TRBJ2-1, with 8 bases that match TRBD2. The CDR3 length is 16 residues. The germline V gene encodes CDR1 LNHDA and CDR2 SQIVND (reference sequence). The ends lost 0 bases at V and 9 bases at J; junction bases unmatched: 10.

This chain joins TRBV6-5 and TRBJ1-1; D gene uncertain. Germline lookup yields CDR1 MNHEY and CDR2 SVGAGI. The CDR3 consists of 13 residues. Trimming shortened V by 7 bases and J by 1 base, and 10 bases separated the two germline ends. This chain's CDR3 is CASNSPPNTEAFF. The CDR3 bases are TGTGCCAGCAATTCACCCCCGAACACTGAAGCTTTCTTT.

The chain combines TRBV3-1 (or the pseudogene TRBV3-2) with TRBJ2-7, with no clear D. Germline values: CDR1 LGHDT, CDR2 YNNKEL (reference sequence). CDR3 length equals 12 residues. V was trimmed by 2 bases and J by 3 bases, leaving 5 bases between them. Written as DNA, the CDR3 is TGTGCCAGCAGCCAACAGGACTACGAGCAGTACTTC. It is translated as CASSQQDYEQYF.